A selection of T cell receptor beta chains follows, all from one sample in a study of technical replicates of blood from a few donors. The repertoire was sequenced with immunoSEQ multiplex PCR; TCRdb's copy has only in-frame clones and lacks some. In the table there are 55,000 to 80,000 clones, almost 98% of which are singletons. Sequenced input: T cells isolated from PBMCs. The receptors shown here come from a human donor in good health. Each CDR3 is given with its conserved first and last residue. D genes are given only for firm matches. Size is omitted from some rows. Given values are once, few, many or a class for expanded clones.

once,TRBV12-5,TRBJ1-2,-,CASGFPQGGYGYTF,TGTGCTAGTGGCTTTCCTCAGGGAGGGTATGGCTACACCTTC
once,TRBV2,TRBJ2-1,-,CASSWASSYNEQFF,TGTGCCAGCAGCTGGGCCTCCTCCTACAATGAGCAGTTCTTC
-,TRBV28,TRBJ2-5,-,CASSPNRETQYF,TGTGCCAGCAGTCCGAATCGGGAGACCCAGTACTTC
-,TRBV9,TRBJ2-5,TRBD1,CASSGRDRVPTQETQYF,TGTGCCAGCAGCGGCCGGGACAGGGTCCCCACCCAAGAGACCCAGTACTTC
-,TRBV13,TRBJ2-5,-,CASSLRSVETQYF,TGTGCCAGCAGCCTACGTTCTGTGGAGACCCAGTACTTC
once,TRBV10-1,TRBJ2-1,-,CASSGGGIDEQFF,TGCGCCAGCAGTGGTGGAGGCATCGATGAGCAGTTCTTC
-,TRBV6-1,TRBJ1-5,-,CASRTGGVYHQPQHF,TGTGCCAGCAGGACGGGCGGGGTATATCATCAGCCCCAGCATTTT
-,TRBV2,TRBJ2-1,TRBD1,CAGQGYNEQFF,TGTGCCGGACAGGGTTACAATGAGCAGTTCTTC
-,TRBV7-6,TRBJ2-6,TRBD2,CASSSRLAGISGANVLTF,TGTGCCAGCAGCTCTAGACTAGCGGGAATCTCTGGGGCCAACGTCCTGACTTTC
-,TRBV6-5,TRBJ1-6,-,CASSYWSSPLHF,TGTGCCAGCAGTTACTGGAGCTCACCCCTCCACTTT
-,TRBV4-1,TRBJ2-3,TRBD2,CASTPLAPRGTQYF,TGCGCCAGCACCCCACTAGCGCCTCGGGGGACGCAGTATTTT
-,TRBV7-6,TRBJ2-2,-,CASSLMFPRRGTGELFF,TGTGCCAGCAGCTTAATGTTTCCCCGAAGGGGCACCGGGGAGCTGTTTTTT
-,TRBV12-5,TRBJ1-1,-,CASGLVYLGENTEAFF,TGTGCTAGTGGTTTGGTATACCTAGGGGAGAACACTGAAGCTTTCTTT
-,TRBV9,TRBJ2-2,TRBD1,CASSVRQGATGELFF,TGTGCCAGCAGCGTAAGACAGGGGGCGACCGGGGAGCTGTTTTTT
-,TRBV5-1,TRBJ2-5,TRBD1,CASSWGQGKETQYF,TGCGCCAGCAGCTGGGGACAGGGTAAGGAGACCCAGTACTTC
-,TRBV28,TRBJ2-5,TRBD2,CASSGTLGLAGVGETQYF,TGTGCCAGCAGCGGCACCTTGGGACTAGCGGGAGTAGGAGAGACCCAGTACTTC
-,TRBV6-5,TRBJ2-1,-,CASSDSSGAYNEQFF,TGTGCCAGCAGCGACAGTTCGGGCGCCTACAATGAGCAGTTCTTC
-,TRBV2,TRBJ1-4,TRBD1,CASREQGEAIEKLFF,TGTGCCAGCAGAGAACAGGGGGAGGCCATTGAAAAACTGTTTTTT
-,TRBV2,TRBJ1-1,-,CASSEADRMNTEAFF,TGTGCCAGCAGTGAAGCAGACAGAATGAACACTGAAGCTTTCTTT
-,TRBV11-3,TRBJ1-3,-,CASSPNRNTIYF,TGTGCCAGCAGCCCCAATCGAAACACCATATATTTT
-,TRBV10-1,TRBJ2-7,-,CASSEVEGWEQYF,TGCGCCAGCAGTGAGGTGGAGGGGTGGGAGCAGTACTTC
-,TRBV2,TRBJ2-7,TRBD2,CASSEVASGHSYEQYF,TGTGCCAGCAGTGAAGTGGCTAGCGGGCACTCCTACGAGCAGTACTTC
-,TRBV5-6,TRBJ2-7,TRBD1,CASSPATQGAREQYF,TGTGCCAGCAGCCCCGCAACACAGGGGGCTCGCGAGCAGTACTTC
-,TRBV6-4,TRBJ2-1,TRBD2,CASNPGGFYNEQFF,TGTGCCAGCAACCCGGGAGGCTTCTACAATGAGCAGTTCTTC
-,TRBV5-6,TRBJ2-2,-,CASSLRGPGELFF,TGTGCCAGCAGCTTGCGCGGGCCCGGGGAGCTGTTTTTT
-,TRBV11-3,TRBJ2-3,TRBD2,CASRQTSGPSTDTQYF,TGTGCCAGCAGGCAGACTAGCGGACCTAGCACAGATACGCAGTATTTT
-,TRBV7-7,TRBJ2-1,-,CPYGQKRYNEQFF,TGTCCATACGGTCAAAAGCGGTACAATGAGCAGTTCTTC
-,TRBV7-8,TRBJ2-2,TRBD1,CASSFDRVPGELFF,TGTGCCAGCAGCTTCGACAGGGTCCCCGGGGAGCTGTTTTTT
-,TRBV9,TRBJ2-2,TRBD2,CASSVWREANTGELFF,TGTGCCAGCAGCGTATGGCGGGAGGCGAACACCGGGGAGCTGTTTTTT
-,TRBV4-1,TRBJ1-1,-,CASSQPVVLDTEAFF,TGCGCCAGCAGCCAACCAGTGGTTTTGGACACTGAAGCTTTCTTT
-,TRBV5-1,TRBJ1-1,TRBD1,CASSFRGLDTEAFF,TGCGCCAGCAGCTTCAGGGGGCTTGACACTGAAGCTTTCTTT
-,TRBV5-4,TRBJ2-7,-,CASSSRQTPSYEQYF,TGTGCCAGCAGTTCCCGACAGACCCCCTCCTACGAGCAGTACTTC
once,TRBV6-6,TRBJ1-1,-,CASRHDGQLNTEAFF,TGTGCCAGCAGACATGATGGACAGCTGAACACTGAAGCTTTCTTT
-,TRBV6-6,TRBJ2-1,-,CASSSMTAQFF,TGTGCCAGCAGTTCGATGACAGCCCAGTTCTTC
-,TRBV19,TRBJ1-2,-,CASSMGFGTNYGYTF,TGTGCCAGTAGTATGGGGTTCGGGACAAACTATGGCTACACCTTC
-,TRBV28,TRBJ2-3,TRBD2,CASSEGLAGLAQKEDTQYF,TGTGCCAGCTCAGAGGGGCTAGCGGGCCTAGCACAGAAGGAGGATACGCAGTATTTT
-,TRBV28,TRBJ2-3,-,CASSLDPRKDTQYF,TGTGCCAGCAGTTTAGATCCTAGGAAAGATACGCAGTATTTT
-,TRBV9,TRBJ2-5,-,CASSVGPAVETQYF,TGTGCCAGCAGCGTAGGCCCAGCGGTGGAGACCCAGTACTTC
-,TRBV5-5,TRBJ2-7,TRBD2,CASRPGLGNWQYF,TGTGCCAGCCGACCGGGACTAGGAAATTGGCAGTACTTC
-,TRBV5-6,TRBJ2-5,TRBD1,CASSGTGDETQYF,TGTGCCAGCAGCGGGACAGGGGACGAGACCCAGTACTTC